Detailed here is one TCR beta chain. Its specificity is not known. The CDR3 length is 16 residues. CDR1 MDHEN and CDR2 SYDVKM come from the germline V gene. J was trimmed by 7 bases and V by 2 bases; bases with no gene match: 13. Method: immunoSEQ multiplex PCR; TCRdb's copy keeps in-frame clones and lacks some. The sample lists approximately 70,000 clones; approximately 80% were seen once. This sample is part of a study of graft-versus-host responses after intestinal transplantation. V gene TRBV28 combines with J gene TRBJ2-5, with TRBD1 matching 7 bases. The receptor was derived from a human donor who was the organ donor for an intestinal transplant. Source: unstimulated CD4+ T cells sorted from spleen or lymph node cells, taken before transplant. This chain's CDR3 is CASSLRRTGAGGTQYF. In DNA, the CDR3 is TGTGCCAGCAGTTTACGCAGGACAGGAGCTGGGGGGACCCAGTACTTC.